Presented here are 25 T cell receptor beta chains from one specimen sequenced in a study of molecular identifiers for immune sequencing clone quantification. TCRdb independently ran MiXCR on the PCR reads; one entry per CDR3 protein. The data contain around 480,000 distinct CDR3 sequences, roughly 23% of them seen just once; the ten biggest clones take up about 0.8%. The sample taken for sequencing was naive CD8+ T cells from blood, with Jurkat cell RNA spiked in. The subset here: FACS-sorted CD8+CD4-CCR7+CD45RA+ naive T cells. Receptors were obtained from a human donor in good health. Some libraries in this study had Jurkat cell RNA spiked in.

J is TRBJ2-2 and V is TRBV6-5; D remains ambiguous. The CDR3 runs to 13 residues. V was pared by 4 bases and J by 1 base, with 4 bases between. From germline, CDR1 is MNHEY and CDR2 SVGAGI. CDR3 sequence (DNA): TGTGCCAGCAGTTCTCAGAACACCGGGGAGCTGTTTTTT. Amino acid sequence: CASSSQNTGELFF.

Worth noting for this clonotype: One junction end does not reproduce the germline sequence, and a read error may be involved. The rearrangement joins TRBV7-2 to TRBJ2-1, with D hard to call. The CDR3 consists of 15 residues. Looked up from germline, CDR1 is SGHTA and CDR2 is FQGNSA. The CDR3 region is CASSSPLLLYNEQSF. The CDR3 DNA sequence: TGTGCCAGCAGCTCCCCGTTGCTCCTATACAATGAGCAGTCCTTC.

Turning to this clonotype: A read error may be the cause here, since a much bigger clone is one base away. Since no conserved phenylalanine or tryptophan closes the CDR3, a read error is the likely cause. This chain connects TRBV7-6 to TRBJ2-1; 8 bases are shared with TRBD2. The germline V gene has CDR1 SGHVS and CDR2 FNYEAQ. V trimming: 5 bases; J trimming: 9 bases; junction bases outside the gene matches: 15. CDR3 length equals 16 residues. As DNA, the CDR3 is TGTGCCAGCAGCCCTAGTAGCGGGGACTCCGACGGTGAGCAGTTCTCC. Protein: CASSPSSGDSDGEQFS.

This clonotype was picked up a small number of times. The chain employs TRBV27 and TRBJ1-1, with TRBD1 identical over 9 bases. The CDR3 contains 15 residues. Germline CDR1 MNHEY, CDR2 SMNVEV (reference sequence). Unmatched junction bases numbered 8, after V lost 6 bases and J lost 3 bases. DNA for the CDR3: TGTGCCAGCAGAACCCGGGACAGGGTCCACACTGAAGCTTTCTTT. Translation gives CASRTRDRVHTEAFF.

This clonotype was detected many times. The V and J genes are TRBV12-3 or TRBV12-4 and TRBJ1-5; D is undetermined. This CDR3 contains 14 residues. Between the trimmed V and J ends, which lost 5 bases and 1 base, there was a span of 9 bases. Here the CDR3 reads CASSPTWSNQPQHF. The DNA of the CDR3 is TGTGCCAGCAGTCCAACCTGGAGCAATCAGCCCCAGCATTTT.

On this clonotype: This may be a read error: a much more frequent sequence differs by one nucleotide. This chain connects TRBV24-1 to TRBJ2-2; TRBD1 matches 9 bases. Germline V gene lookup returns CDR1 KGHDR and CDR2 SFDVKD. The CDR3 is 16 amino acids. The CDR3 DNA sequence: TGTGCCACCAGTGATACTGGGACAGGGTTTGACGGGGAGCTGCTTTTT. Residues: CATSDTGTGFDGELLF.

As to this clonotype: This could be a read error, since a much larger clone is one nucleotide away. This rearrangement joins TRBV6-1 to TRBJ2-7, with D possibly being TRBD1 (5 bases). CDR1 and CDR2 from the germline V gene are MNHNS and SASEGT. There are 15 residues in the CDR3. Trimming removed 4 bases at V and 2 bases at J, with 15 bases between. This CDR3 reads CASSGPWTHAYEQYF. CDR3 DNA sequence: TGTGCCAGCAGTGGTCCCTGGACACACGCCTACGAGCAGTACTTC.

The table lists this clonotype with many counts. The chain employs TRBV12-3 or TRBV12-4 and TRBJ2-3, with D maybe TRBD2 (5 bases). The V end lost 5 bases, the J end lost 7 bases, and 16 bases lay between the germline ends. CDR3 length equals 14 residues. CDR3 protein: CASSGQSPGNTQYF. The CDR3 bases are TGTGCCAGCAGTGGGCAGAGCCCGGGAAATACGCAGTATTTT.

This clonotype has at least ten counts. The rearrangement uses TRBV30 and TRBJ2-3; D perhaps matches TRBD2 (6 bases). V shed 2 bases and J shed 3 bases, with 9 bases lying between them. The length of the CDR3 is 13 residues. Per germline, CDR1 GTSNPN and CDR2 SVGIG (reference sequence). DNA for the CDR3: TGTGCCTGGAGTTCCGGGACTACAGATACGCAGTATTTT. Protein sequence: CAWSSGTTDTQYF.

This chain links TRBV3-1 with TRBJ2-3; 9 nucleotides line up with TRBD2. Per the germline V gene, CDR1 is LGHDT and CDR2 is YNNKEL (reference sequence). The trim removed 4 bases at V and 6 bases at J, leaving 23 bases unmatched. The CDR3 length is 20 residues. CDR3 DNA sequence: TGTGCCAGCAGCCCCGGTCTTAGAGCGGGAGGCCTACAACGGGCTGATACGCAGTATTTT. Translating gives CASSPGLRAGGLQRADTQYF.

This clonotype occurred many times. The chain employs TRBV6-5 and TRBJ1-5; 9 bases match TRBD1. Trimming removed 6 bases from V and 5 bases from J; junction bases left unmatched: 5. Germline CDR1 reads MNHEY; CDR2 reads SVGAGI. The CDR3 has 14 amino acids. The CDR3 bases are TGTGCCAGCAGCTGGACAGGGGCTGATCAGCCCCAGCATTTT. It is translated as CASSWTGADQPQHF.

The chain is built from TRBV27 and TRBJ2-7; 10 positions match TRBD1. The CDR3 runs to 14 residues. Germline V gives CDR1 MNHEY, CDR2 SMNVEV (reference sequence). Unmatched junction bases numbered 7, after V lost 8 bases and J lost 3 bases. CDR3 residues: CASSSGTGDYEQYF. In nucleotides, the CDR3 is TGTGCCAGCTCGTCCGGGACAGGGGACTACGAGCAGTACTTC.

This clonotype was found many times. The chain has TRBV6-5 and TRBJ2-6; 11 bases agree with TRBD1. With 6 bases clipped from V and 0 bases from J, the junction kept 7 bases outside the gene matches. The CDR3 contains 18 residues. The germline CDR1 and CDR2 sequences are MNHEY and SVGAGI. The DNA for the CDR3 is TGTGCCAGCAGCTGGACAGGGGGCGGTTTCTCTGGGGCCAACGTCCTGACTTTC. Its translation: CASSWTGGGFSGANVLTF.

V is TRBV20-1 and J is TRBJ2-1; tentative D call: TRBD1 (6 bases). The CDR3 loop spans 15 amino acids. Germline V lookup: CDR1 DFQATT, CDR2 SNEGSKA (reference sequence). Trimming removed 3 bases at V and 0 bases at J, with 12 bases between. CDR3 coding DNA: TGCAGTGCTAGGAGAACAGGGAGCTCCTACAATGAGCAGTTCTTC. It specifies CSARRTGSSYNEQFF.

This clonotype was seen only once. The V call is TRBV20-1, the J call TRBJ2-5; either TRBD1 or TRBD2 may supply D (7 bases each). CDR1 is DFQATT, CDR2 SNEGSKA, per germline (reference sequence). The CDR3 runs to 13 residues. The CDR3 sequence: CSPGGGAAETQYF. CDR3 coding DNA: TGCAGCCCAGGGGGGGGGGCCGCAGAGACCCAGTACTTC.

The chain combines TRBV7-2 with TRBJ2-1, with TRBD1 as a possible D gene (5 bases). Germline V CDR1 and CDR2: SGHTA, FQGNSA. Trimming left V 3 bases short and J 6 bases short, with 12 bases between. The CDR3 is made up of 14 amino acids. In DNA, the CDR3 is TGTGCCAGCAGCTTCCTACAGGTGGCCAATGAGCAGTTCTTC. This encodes CASSFLQVANEQFF.

A note on this clonotype: A clone one base away is much larger, so this may be a read error. This sequence joins TRBV4-3 and TRBJ1-1; D remains ambiguous. The CDR3 spans 15 residues. Germline CDR1 reads LGHNA; CDR2 reads YSLEER. CDR3 sequence reads: CASGQVVRSFAEAFF. As DNA, the CDR3 is TGCGCCAGCGGCCAAGTAGTCCGGAGTTTCGCTGAAGCTTTCTTT.

Comments on this clonotype: A read error is possible here, since a much larger clone lies one base away. Written as DNA, the CDR3 is TGTGCCGGCAGCCCGGGACCGCAAGCCAAAAACATTCAGTACTTC. It encodes CAGSPGPQAKNIQYF. The chain joins TRBV13 to TRBJ2-4; tentatively, D is TRBD1 or TRBD2 (5 bases each). Germline V gene sequence: CDR1 PRHDT, CDR2 FYEKMQ (reference sequence). The CDR3 loop spans 15 amino acids.

This clonotype was detected only a few times. The J gene is TRBJ1-2, the V gene TRBV7-2; 8 bases agree with TRBD1. V shed 4 bases and J 3 bases; nucleotides not matched to a gene: 13. The CDR3 length is 17 residues. The germline CDR1 and CDR2 sequences are SGHTA and FQGNSA. CDR3 sequence: CASSSSTGVYRDYGYTF. The CDR3 nucleotides are TGTGCCAGCAGCTCTTCGACAGGGGTATATAGGGACTATGGCTACACCTTC. Looking up the rest from reference TRBV7-2 and TRBJ1-2 gives the full variable domain: GAGVSQSPSNKVTEKGKDVELRCDPISGHTALYWYRQSLGQGLEFLIYFQGNSAPDKSGLPSDRFSAERTGGSVSTLTIQRTQQEDSAVYLCASSSSTGVYRDYGYTFGSGTRLTVV.

With respect to this clonotype: The final CDR3 position lacks the conserved phenylalanine or tryptophan, pointing to a likely read error. The rearrangement joins TRBV2 to TRBJ1-2; 8 positions match TRBD1. Germline CDR1 is SNHLY and CDR2 is FYNNEI. This CDR3 is 15 amino acids long. V shed 6 bases, J shed 5 bases, and the junction held 11 bases outside the gene matches. CDR3 in DNA: TGTGCCAGCAGGACAGGACAGGGCGATTATTATGGCTACACCCTC. Translating gives CASRTGQGDYYGYTL.

This clonotype was picked up one time. This may be a read error, as it is one base from a much larger clone. V usage is TRBV18 and J usage is TRBJ2-7, with no clear D. The V and J ends lost 3 bases and 3 bases respectively, with 12 bases between them. Germline values: CDR1 KGHSH, CDR2 LQKENI. The CDR3 totals 14 residues. The CDR3 sequence: CASSPVVGHYEQYF. The CDR3 DNA sequence: TGTGCCAGCTCACCCGTGGTCGGCCACTACGAGCAGTACTTC.

At least ten counts were recorded for this clonotype. The rearrangement uses TRBV4-3 and TRBJ2-7; D may match TRBD1 or TRBD2 (5 bases each). The V gene lost 0 bases and the J gene lost 5 bases, with 23 bases spanning the gap. CDR1 LGHNA and CDR2 YSLEER come from the germline V gene. The CDR3 is 18 residues long. CDR3 residues: CASSQDVQGAGLAHEQYF. CDR3 DNA: TGCGCCAGCAGCCAAGATGTCCAAGGGGCAGGGCTAGCCCACGAGCAGTACTTC.

Note on this clonotype: Its ends do not fully match the called genes, so a read error is possible. V gene TRBV7-2 combines with J gene TRBJ2-3; a weak D match, TRBD1 (7 bases). Per germline, CDR1 SGHTA and CDR2 FQGNSA. The CDR3 contains 17 residues. CDR3 in DNA: TGTGCCAGCAGCACGATCCCAGGGGGGAGTTTCACAGATACGCAGTGTTTT. The encoded protein is CASSTIPGGSFTDTQCF.

This clonotype occurred many times. The chain has TRBV29-1 and TRBJ1-2; no reliable D call. Per germline, CDR1 SQVTM and CDR2 ANQGSEA. Trimming stripped 4 bases from V and 0 bases from J, with 9 bases between. The CDR3 has 13 residues. The CDR3 nucleotides are TGCAGCGTTGTAGGCGGAACTAACTATGGCTACACCTTC. It encodes CSVVGGTNYGYTF.

In this sample, this clonotype turned up a few times. A junction end diverges from the germline sequence, so it may reflect a read error. V gene TRBV9 combines with J gene TRBJ2-3; 9 nucleotides align to TRBD2. CDR3 size: 17 residues. Looked up from germline, CDR1 is SGDLS and CDR2 is YYNGEE. CDR3 DNA: TGTGCCAGCTCCCAAGGGGGGCTAGCGGGGCGTACAGATACGCAGTGTTTT. It yields the protein CASSQGGLAGRTDTQCF.